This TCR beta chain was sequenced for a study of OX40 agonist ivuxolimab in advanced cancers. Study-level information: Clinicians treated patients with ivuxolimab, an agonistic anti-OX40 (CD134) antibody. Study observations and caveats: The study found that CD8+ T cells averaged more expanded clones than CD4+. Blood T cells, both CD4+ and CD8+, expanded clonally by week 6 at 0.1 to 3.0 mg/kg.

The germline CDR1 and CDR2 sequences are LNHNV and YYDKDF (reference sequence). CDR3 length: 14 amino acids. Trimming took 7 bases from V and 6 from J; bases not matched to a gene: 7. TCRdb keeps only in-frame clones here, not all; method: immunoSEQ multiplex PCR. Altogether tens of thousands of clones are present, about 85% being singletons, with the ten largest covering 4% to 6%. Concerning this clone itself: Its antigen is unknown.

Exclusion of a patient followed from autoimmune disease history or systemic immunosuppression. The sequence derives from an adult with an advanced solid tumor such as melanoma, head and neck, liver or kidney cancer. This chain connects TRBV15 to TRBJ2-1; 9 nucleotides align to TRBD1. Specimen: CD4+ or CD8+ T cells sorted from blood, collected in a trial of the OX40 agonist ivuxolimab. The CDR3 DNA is TGTGCCACCACGCGCGGGACAGGGAGCAATGAGCAGTTCTTC. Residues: CATTRGTGSNEQFF.